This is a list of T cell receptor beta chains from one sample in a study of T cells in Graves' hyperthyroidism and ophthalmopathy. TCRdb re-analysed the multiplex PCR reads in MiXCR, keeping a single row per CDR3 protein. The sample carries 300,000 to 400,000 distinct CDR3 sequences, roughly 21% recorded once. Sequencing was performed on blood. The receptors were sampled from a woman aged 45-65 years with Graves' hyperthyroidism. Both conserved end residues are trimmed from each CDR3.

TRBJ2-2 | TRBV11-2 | ASSLWGTGELF
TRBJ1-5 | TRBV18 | ASSRTGGNQPQH
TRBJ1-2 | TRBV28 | ASSLPRGYGYT
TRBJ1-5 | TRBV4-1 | ASSQSPQNLGQPQH
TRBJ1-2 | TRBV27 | ASSLEGMTLYGYT
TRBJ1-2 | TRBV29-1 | SVETGDGYT
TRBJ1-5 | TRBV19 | ASRGSSQPQH
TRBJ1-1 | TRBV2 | ASTRQGNTEAF
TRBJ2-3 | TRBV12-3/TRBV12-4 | ASSLGQNTDTQY
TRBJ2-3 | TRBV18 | ASSPRQTHTQY
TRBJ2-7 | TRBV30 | AWSQGTGDREQY
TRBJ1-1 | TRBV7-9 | ASSRQGALNTEAF
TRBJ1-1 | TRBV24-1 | ATSDAGTLEAF
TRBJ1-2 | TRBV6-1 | ASSEKLQGGYGYT
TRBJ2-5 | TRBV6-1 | ASNPAQESQETQY
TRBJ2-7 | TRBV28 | ASTTGVLYEQY
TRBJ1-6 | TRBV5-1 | ASSNPGPSANSPLH
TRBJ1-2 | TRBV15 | ATSRDQGQVANYGYT
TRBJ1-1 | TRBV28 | ASSLWTGGRRTEAF
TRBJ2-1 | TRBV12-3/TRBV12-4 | ASRSGNYNEQF
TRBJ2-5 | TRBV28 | ASSWAGARETQY
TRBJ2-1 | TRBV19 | ASKPGQGVYYNEQF
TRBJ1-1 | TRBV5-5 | ASSLRLLGNTEAF
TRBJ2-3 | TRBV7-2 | ASSLTSYTQY
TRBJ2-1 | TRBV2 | ASSRGVLYNEQF
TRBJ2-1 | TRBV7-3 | ASSLKGAGLGYNEQF
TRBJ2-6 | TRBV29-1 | SVEDLYSGANVLT
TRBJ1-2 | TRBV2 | ASSEEDRAYGYT
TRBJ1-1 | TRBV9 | ASSARVGNTEAF
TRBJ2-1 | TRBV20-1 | SARPSGRTYNEQF
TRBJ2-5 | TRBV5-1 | ASSLGTAFETQY
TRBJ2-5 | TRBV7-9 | ASSSRTGEGETQY
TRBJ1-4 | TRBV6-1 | ASRQGGINEKLF
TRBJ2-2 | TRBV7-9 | ASSADSPNTGELF
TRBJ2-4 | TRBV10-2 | ASSEASLAKNIQY
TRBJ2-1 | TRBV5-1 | ASSLAGGREQF
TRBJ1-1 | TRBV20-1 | SATRGNSEAF
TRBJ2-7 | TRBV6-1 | ASKSSGTGNREQY
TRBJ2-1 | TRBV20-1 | SVHGGVSYNEQF
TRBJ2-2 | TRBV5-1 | ASSSVGDPRTGELF
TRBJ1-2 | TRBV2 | ASSLPGGPGYT
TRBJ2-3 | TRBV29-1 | SVAFAWGNTDTQY
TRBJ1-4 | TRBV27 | ASSLFRRGDGEKLF
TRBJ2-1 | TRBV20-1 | SARDWGTGGINEQF
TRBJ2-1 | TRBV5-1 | ASSLFGGSSYNEQF
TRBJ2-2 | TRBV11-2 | ASSLVGGRAWTGELF
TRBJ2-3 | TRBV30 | AWSGTVGDTQY
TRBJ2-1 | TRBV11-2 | ASSLGGPESNEQF
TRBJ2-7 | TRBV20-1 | SARAPGCEQY
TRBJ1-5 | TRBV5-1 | ASSLGPGGNQPQH
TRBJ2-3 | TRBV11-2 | ASSTTTQY
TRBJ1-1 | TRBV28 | ASSPGQGARRTEAF
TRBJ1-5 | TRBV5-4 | ASSFRRTSSSNQPQH
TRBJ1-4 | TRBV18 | ASSPGDRLATNEKLF
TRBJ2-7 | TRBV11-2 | ASSLGWTVYEQY
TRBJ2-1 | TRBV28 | ASTSQGSYNEQF
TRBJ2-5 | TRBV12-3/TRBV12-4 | ASSAGQSQETQY
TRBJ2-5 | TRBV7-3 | ASSDTGGSRETQY
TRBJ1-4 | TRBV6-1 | ASSEGGTGYEKLF